This TCR beta chain is from a study of blood T cells in healthy people across ages. A J-beta primer mix and a sample-barcoded 5' primer were used in a second PCR of roughly 6 to 11 cycles. One entry per CDR3 protein results from TCRdb running MiXCR on the 5' RACE reads. There are about 1,400,000 distinct CDR3 sequences in the sample; roughly 45% occur only once, and roughly 7.7% lies in the top ten. Germline V lookup: CDR1 MDHEN, CDR2 SYDVKM. This CDR3 spans 14 amino acids. Concerning this clonotype itself: Mismatch with germline at one junction end may stem from a read error.

The chain uses TRBV28 and TRBJ2-7; the D is unclear. The origin of this receptor is a woman aged 18-30 years in good health. Sequenced sample: blood. CDR3 nucleotides: TGTGCCAGCAGTTTAATCGGTAGCTCCGACGAGCAGTACTTC. Amino acid sequence: CASSLIGSSDEQYF.